This record covers a single T cell receptor (beta chain). The antigen is undetermined. The data originate from a study of cytomegalovirus exposure and HLA in healthy donors. PCR used 60 Vbeta primers and 13 Jbeta primers. The table came from immunoSEQ multiplex PCR; TCRdb's copy has only in-frame clones and leaves some out. The table lists more than 130,000 clones, over 70% of them singletons. Study-wide results and caveats: Reported findings show TCR beta sequences accurately forecast HLA-A and HLA-B alleles in most subjects. In a later analysis, HLA-associated TCR beta chains were more clonally expanded than equally common others.

Trimming shortened V by 5 bases and J by 0 bases, and 13 bases separated the two germline ends. The germline V gene encodes CDR1 MRHNA and CDR2 SNTAGT. The length of the CDR3 is 15 residues. The receptor was derived from a male donor in good health and CMV-seronegative. Specimen: PBMCs. This chain uses TRBV6-4 with TRBJ1-1; no firm D call. The CDR3 DNA is TGTGCCAGCAGTTCCTCCCCGGGGATGAACACTGAAGCTTTCTTT. Protein sequence: CASSSSPGMNTEAFF.